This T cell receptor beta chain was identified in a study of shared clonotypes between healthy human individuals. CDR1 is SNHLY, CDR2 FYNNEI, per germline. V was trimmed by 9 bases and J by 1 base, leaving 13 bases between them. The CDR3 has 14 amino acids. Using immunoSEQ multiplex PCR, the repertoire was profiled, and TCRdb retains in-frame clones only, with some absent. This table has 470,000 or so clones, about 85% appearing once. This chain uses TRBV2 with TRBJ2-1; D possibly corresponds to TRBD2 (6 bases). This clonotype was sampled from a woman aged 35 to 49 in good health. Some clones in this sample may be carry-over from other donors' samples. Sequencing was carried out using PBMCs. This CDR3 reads CARRERASYNEQFF. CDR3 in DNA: TGTGCCAGACGAGAGCGGGCGTCCTACAATGAGCAGTTCTTC.